This TCR beta chain was captured by sequencing in a study of glioma-infiltrating T cells after dendritic cell vaccination. Across the whole study: The vaccine used monocyte-derived dendritic cells pulsed overnight with autologous tumor lysate.

This clone turned up a few times. Per the germline V gene, CDR1 is MDHEN and CDR2 is SYDVKM. There are 15 residues in the CDR3. Trimming stripped 9 bases from V and 3 bases from J, with 17 bases between. The time point was: after dendritic cell vaccination, including at tumor progression/relapse. Repertoires were generated with immunoSEQ multiplex PCR, while TCRdb's copy carries only in-frame clones and drops some. Of 50,000 to 55,000 clones in the sample, around nine tenths were seen once. The sample in question was blood, obtained after dendritic cell vaccination. This rearrangement joins TRBV28 to TRBJ1-4; perhaps TRBD1 as D (6 bases). The receptor was isolated from a human donor with glioblastoma. CDR3 amino acids: CASSKTGSSNEKLFF. The CDR3 DNA reads as TGTGCCAGTTCAAAAACAGGGTCCTCTAATGAAAAACTGTTTTTT. Combining the CDR3 with reference TRBV28 and TRBJ1-4 gives the whole variable domain DVKVTQSSRYLVKRTGEKVFLECVQDMDHENMFWYRQDPGLGLRLIYFSYDVKMKEKGDIPEGYSVSREKKERFSLILESASTNQTSMYLCASSKTGSSNEKLFFGSGTQLSVL.